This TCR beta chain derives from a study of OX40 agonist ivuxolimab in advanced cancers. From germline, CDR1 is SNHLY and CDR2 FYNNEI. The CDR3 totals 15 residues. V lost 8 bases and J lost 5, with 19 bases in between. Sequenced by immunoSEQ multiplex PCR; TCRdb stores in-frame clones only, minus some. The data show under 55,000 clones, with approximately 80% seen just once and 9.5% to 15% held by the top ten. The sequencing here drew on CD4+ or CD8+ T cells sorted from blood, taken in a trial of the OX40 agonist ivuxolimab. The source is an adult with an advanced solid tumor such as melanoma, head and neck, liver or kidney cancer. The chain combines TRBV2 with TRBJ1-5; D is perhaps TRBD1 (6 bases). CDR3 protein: CASSGSGGRDQPQHF. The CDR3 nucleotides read TGTGCCAGCTCGGGTTCGGGGGGGCGCGATCAGCCCCAGCATTTT.